This T cell receptor beta chain was identified in a study of T cells in Graves' hyperthyroidism and ophthalmopathy. This clonotype was observed at least ten times. The target antigen is unknown. CDR1 MDHEN and CDR2 SYDVKM come from the germline V gene. Trimming cost V 5 bases and J 4 bases; bases outside gene matches: 6. The CDR3 runs 14 residues. General study findings and limits: The majority of expanded thyroid clonotypes above 0.001 also appeared in blood.

Authors of the study amplified TCR beta CDR3 regions from RNA transcripts. The primer set for the first-round RT-PCR of the TCR CDR3 was HTBI. Each CDR3 protein is one row after TCRdb ran MiXCR on the multiplex PCR reads. The sample records 500,000 to 650,000 distinct CDR3 sequences, approximately 14% being singletons. Stable hyperthyroidism: no ophthalmopathy progression over 18 months of follow-up. The study enrolled patients aged 18 to 65 with newly diagnosed hyperthyroidism of under 2 months' duration. Researchers barred patients who had uncontrolled infection, other autoimmune disease, pregnancy or lactation.

The sequenced sample consisted of blood. This clonotype originated in a woman between 40 and 55 years old with Graves' hyperthyroidism. The chain joins TRBV28 to TRBJ2-5; 8 bases are shared with TRBD1. This CDR3 is CASSDRGIGETQYF. The CDR3 region has the DNA TGTGCCAGCAGTGACAGGGGAATCGGAGAGACCCAGTACTTC. The complete variable domain, with remaining parts taken from reference TRBV28 and TRBJ2-5, reads DVKVTQSSRYLVKRTGEKVFLECVQDMDHENMFWYRQDPGLGLRLIYFSYDVKMKEKGDIPEGYSVSREKKERFSLILESASTNQTSMYLCASSDRGIGETQYFGPGTRLLVL.